One T cell receptor beta chain is described in this entry. Its antigen remains unknown. The data originate from a study of T cell responses to AZD1222 COVID-19 vaccine. The J segment lost 3 bases and the V segment lost 2 bases, leaving 4 bases of the junction unmatched. In germline, CDR1 is SGHTA, CDR2 FQGTGA. The CDR3 covers 16 residues. Study conclusions and caveats: In the spike-specific TCR repertoire, nearly half reportedly target unmutated variant regions. It should be noted that donors were predominantly white British and more often female, and clonal diversity was possibly underestimated.

The protocol was immunoSEQ multiplex PCR, while the TCRdb copy is restricted to in-frame clones and leaves out a portion. The table has approximately 150,000 clones, roughly 87% seen once. Sequenced here: peripheral blood, sampled 28 days after the second AZD1222 dose. This sequence was found in an adult who received the AZD1222 COVID-19 vaccine. The chain recombines TRBV7-3 with TRBJ2-2; 9 nucleotides align to TRBD2. The chain's CDR3 is CASSLGTSFHTGELFF. The CDR3 nucleotides are TGTGCCAGCAGCTTAGGGACTAGCTTCCACACCGGGGAGCTGTTTTTT.